The entry that follows covers one T cell receptor (beta chain) sequence. The antigen remains unidentified. Additional DNA sequences in this sample encode the identical CDR3. The entry originates in a study of somatic mutations in cytotoxic T cells in rheumatoid arthritis. Study-level background: Using a FACSAria II or Sony SH800, a portion of the V beta antibody-stained T-cell populations were flow-sorted at nearly 100% purity, and among those populations were V beta1+ cells that were then sequenced for TCRB. Study-wide findings and caveats: Levels of CD8+ T-cell clonality in rheumatoid arthritis patients were statistically indistinguishable from those seen in age-matched healthy controls, with no significant difference.

Once isolated by positive magnetic bead selection, the CD4+ and CD8+ cells had their purity checked by flow cytometry. As processed by the authors: Concordance between patient CD8+ clones exceeding 1% and published virus-specific TCRB sequences was infrequent. Sequencing used immunoSEQ multiplex PCR; TCRdb keeps in-frame clones, though not all of them. V, J and clone size derive from that table, while D and trimming were established from the DNA sequence. The sample has 15,000 to 20,000 clones, about three quarters seen once. The sequence was collected from an adult with rheumatoid arthritis. The sequenced sample consisted of CD8+ T cells sorted from blood.

The CDR3 coding sequence is TGTGCCAGCAGTTTGGGCGGGAGCTCCTACAATGAGCAGTTCTTC. Translating gives CASSLGGSSYNEQFF. This sequence joins TRBV27 and TRBJ2-1; 7 bases agree with TRBD2. The CDR3 has 15 amino acids. The ends lost 3 bases at V and 0 bases at J; junction bases unmatched: 2. CDR1 is MNHEY, CDR2 SMNVEV, per germline (reference sequence).